A selection of T cell receptor beta chains follows, all from one sample in a study of T cell responses to AZD1222 COVID-19 vaccine. The protocol was immunoSEQ multiplex PCR, while the TCRdb copy is restricted to in-frame clones and leaves out a portion. The table includes 70,000 or so clones, around 78% detected once. The sequenced sample was peripheral blood, obtained 28 days after the second AZD1222 dose. The receptors come from an adult who received the AZD1222 COVID-19 vaccine. Each CDR3 is given with its conserved first and last residue. The order of the fields is J gene, D gene, V gene, clone size, CDR3 DNA, CDR3 protein. A D gene is named only where the DNA matches it firmly. Clone size is shown for a subset of rows, as once, few, many or a class of expanded clone.

>TRBJ1-5|NA|TRBV7-6|NA
TGTGCCAGCAGCGCTTACCCTGGGGCCCAGCCCCAGCATTTT
CASSAYPGAQPQHF
>TRBJ2-5|NA|TRBV5-1|NA
TGCGCCAGCAGCTTGGATGGGACGGTTGGTCTCAAAGAGACCCAGTACTTC
CASSLDGTVGLKETQYF
>TRBJ2-5|NA|TRBV11-3|NA
TGTGCCAGCAGCCGGCGCGGGATCCCCGAGGCGACCCAGTACTTC
CASSRRGIPEATQYF
>TRBJ1-5|NA|TRBV12-3/TRBV12-4|NA
TGTGCCAGCAGTTTGTCGCAGAATCAGCCCCAGCATTTT
CASSLSQNQPQHF
>TRBJ2-7|NA|TRBV28|NA
TGTGCCAGCGGGGACACCGCATACGAGCAGTACTTC
CASGDTAYEQYF
>TRBJ2-3|NA|TRBV19|NA
TGTGCCAGTAGTGCCGACAGTCTTGGAACAGATACGCAGTATTTT
CASSADSLGTDTQYF
>TRBJ2-7|TRBD2|TRBV5-1|NA
TGCGCCAGCAGCTTAGCGGGAGGTTCCTACGAGCAGTACTTC
CASSLAGGSYEQYF
>TRBJ2-7|TRBD2|TRBV5-1|NA
TGCGCCAGCAGTCTGAGCGGGATTTACGAGCAGTACTTC
CASSLSGIYEQYF
>TRBJ1-2|NA|TRBV5-5|NA
TGTGCCAGCAGCTTGGCCTCAGGGTGGGATGGCTACACCTTC
CASSLASGWDGYTF
>TRBJ1-1|NA|TRBV6-5|NA
TGTGCCAGCAGTTACTCGGGAGGGGAGAGAACTGAAGCTTTCTTT
CASSYSGGERTEAFF
>TRBJ2-7|NA|TRBV19|NA
TGTGCCAGTAGTATAGTACCGGGGGAGGAGCAGTACTTC
CASSIVPGEEQYF
>TRBJ2-5|NA|TRBV18|NA
TGTGCCAGCTCACCCGAGGAGGAGACCCAGTACTTC
CASSPEEETQYF
>TRBJ1-2|NA|TRBV23-1|NA
TGCGCCAGCAGTCAATCGAACGGGTCGGGCAATGGCTACACCTTC
CASSQSNGSGNGYTF
>TRBJ2-2|NA|TRBV7-3|NA
TGTGCCAGCAGCCCGGACAGTTTAAGGTCCGGGGAGCTGTTTTTT
CASSPDSLRSGELFF
>TRBJ2-7|NA|TRBV27|once
TGTGCCAGCAGTCCTAGGGGGGGCTCCTACGAGCAGTACTTC
CASSPRGGSYEQYF
>TRBJ1-2|NA|TRBV19|NA
TGTGCCAGTAGGGATGGGCAGGCCCTCTATGGCTACACCTTC
CASRDGQALYGYTF
>TRBJ1-1|NA|TRBV5-1|NA
TGCGCCAGCAGCTTGGCCGGGGGCTTGCGGGAGGCTTTCTTT
CASSLAGGLREAFF
>TRBJ2-1|TRBD1|TRBV6-5|NA
TGTGCCAGCAGTCGACAGGGCCTGTACAATGAGCAGTTCTTC
CASSRQGLYNEQFF
>TRBJ1-3|NA|TRBV5-1|NA
TGCGCCAGCAGCTTGGAGGGGGGAAGCTCTGGAAACACCATATATTTT
CASSLEGGSSGNTIYF
>TRBJ2-7|NA|TRBV27|NA
TGTGCCAGCAGTTTCCGGTGGGGGGGCTTCGAGCAGTACTTC
CASSFRWGGFEQYF